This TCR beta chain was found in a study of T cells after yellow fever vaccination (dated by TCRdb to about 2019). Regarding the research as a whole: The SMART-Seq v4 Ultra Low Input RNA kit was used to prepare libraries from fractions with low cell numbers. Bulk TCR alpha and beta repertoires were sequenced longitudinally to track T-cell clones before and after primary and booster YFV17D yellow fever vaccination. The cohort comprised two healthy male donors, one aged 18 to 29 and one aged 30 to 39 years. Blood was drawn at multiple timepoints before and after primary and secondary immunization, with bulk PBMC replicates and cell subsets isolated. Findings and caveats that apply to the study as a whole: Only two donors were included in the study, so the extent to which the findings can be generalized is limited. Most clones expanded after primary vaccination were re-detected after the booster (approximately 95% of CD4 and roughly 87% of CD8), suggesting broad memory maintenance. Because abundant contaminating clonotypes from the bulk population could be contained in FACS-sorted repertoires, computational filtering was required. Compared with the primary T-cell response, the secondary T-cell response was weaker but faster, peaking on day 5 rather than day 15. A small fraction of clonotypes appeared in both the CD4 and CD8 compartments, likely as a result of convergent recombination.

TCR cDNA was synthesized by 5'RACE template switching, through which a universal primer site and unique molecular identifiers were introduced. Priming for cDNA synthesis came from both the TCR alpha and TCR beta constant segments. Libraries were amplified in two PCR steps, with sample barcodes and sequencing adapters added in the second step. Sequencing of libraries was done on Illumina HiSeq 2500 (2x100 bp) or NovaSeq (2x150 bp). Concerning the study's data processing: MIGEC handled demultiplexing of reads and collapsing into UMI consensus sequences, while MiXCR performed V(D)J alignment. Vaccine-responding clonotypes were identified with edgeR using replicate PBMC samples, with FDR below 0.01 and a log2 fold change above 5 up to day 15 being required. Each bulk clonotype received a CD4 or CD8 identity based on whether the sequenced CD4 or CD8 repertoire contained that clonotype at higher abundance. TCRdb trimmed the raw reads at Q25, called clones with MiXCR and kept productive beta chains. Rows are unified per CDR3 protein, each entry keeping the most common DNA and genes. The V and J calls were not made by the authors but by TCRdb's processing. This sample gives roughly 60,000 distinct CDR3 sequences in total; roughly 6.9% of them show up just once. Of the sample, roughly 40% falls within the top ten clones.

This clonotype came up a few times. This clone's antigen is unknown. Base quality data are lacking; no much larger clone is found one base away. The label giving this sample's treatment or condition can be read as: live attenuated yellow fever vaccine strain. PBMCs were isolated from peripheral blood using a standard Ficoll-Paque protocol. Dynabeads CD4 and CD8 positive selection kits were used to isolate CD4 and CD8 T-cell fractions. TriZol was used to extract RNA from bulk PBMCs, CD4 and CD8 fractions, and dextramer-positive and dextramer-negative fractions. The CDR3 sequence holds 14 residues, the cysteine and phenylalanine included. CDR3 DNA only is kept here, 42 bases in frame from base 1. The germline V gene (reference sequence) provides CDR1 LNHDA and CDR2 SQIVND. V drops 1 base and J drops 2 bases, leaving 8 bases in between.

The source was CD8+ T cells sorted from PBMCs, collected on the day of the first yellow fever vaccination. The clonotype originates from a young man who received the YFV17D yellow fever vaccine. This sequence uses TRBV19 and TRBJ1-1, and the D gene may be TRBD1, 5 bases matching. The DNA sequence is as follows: TGTGCCAGTAGTATAGGGGGCCTTAACACTGAAGCTTTCTTT. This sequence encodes CASSIGGLNTEAFF.